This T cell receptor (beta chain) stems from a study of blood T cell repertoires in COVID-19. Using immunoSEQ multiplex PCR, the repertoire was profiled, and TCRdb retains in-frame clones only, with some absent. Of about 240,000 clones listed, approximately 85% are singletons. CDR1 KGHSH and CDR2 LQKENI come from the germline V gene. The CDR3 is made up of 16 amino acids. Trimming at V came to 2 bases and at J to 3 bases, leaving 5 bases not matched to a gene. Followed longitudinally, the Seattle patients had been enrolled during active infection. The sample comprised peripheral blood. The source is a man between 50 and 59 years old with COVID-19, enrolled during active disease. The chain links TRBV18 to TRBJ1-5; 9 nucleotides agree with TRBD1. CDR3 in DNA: TGTGCCAGCTCACCAAACGGACAGGGGAACAATCAGCCCCAGCATTTT. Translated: CASSPNGQGNNQPQHF.